The T cell receptor (beta chain) described here comes from a study of T cells after yellow fever vaccination (dated by TCRdb to about 2019). For context, the study as a whole: The SMART-Seq v4 Ultra Low Input RNA kit was used to prepare libraries from fractions with low cell numbers. To follow T-cell clones before and after primary and booster YFV17D yellow fever vaccination, bulk TCR alpha and beta repertoires were sequenced over time. Two healthy male donors, one aged 18 to 29 and one aged 30 to 40 years, were included in the cohort. Bulk PBMC replicates and cell subsets were isolated from blood drawn at multiple timepoints before and after both primary and secondary immunization. Beyond this particular receptor, the publication reports: A small share of clonotypes occurred in both CD4 and CD8 compartments, likely arising from convergent recombination. After the booster, most clones that had expanded after primary vaccination were detected again (nearly 97% of CD4 and around nine tenths of CD8), suggesting broad maintenance of memory. Because abundant contaminating clonotypes from the bulk population could be contained in FACS-sorted repertoires, computational filtering was required. Because the study included only two donors, the extent to which the findings can be generalized is limited. The secondary T-cell response was found to be weaker but faster than the primary response, with a peak reached on day 5 rather than on day 15.

This clonotype showed up just a few times. No antigen is known for it. Per-base quality was not reported, and no clone a single base away is much larger than it. Spanning cysteine to phenylalanine, the CDR3 consists of 15 amino acids. The read is trimmed to its CDR3 DNA, 45 bases read in frame from base 1. V is pruned by 3 bases and J by 5 bases, leaving 7 bases of the junction without a gene match. The CDR1 and CDR2 encoded by the germline V gene are SGHTA and FQGNSA. TCR cDNA was synthesized by 5'RACE template switching, through which a universal primer site and unique molecular identifiers were introduced. Priming for cDNA synthesis came from both the TCR alpha and TCR beta constant segments. Library amplification involved two PCR steps, and the second step added sample barcodes and sequencing adapters. Sequencing of libraries was done on Illumina HiSeq 2500 (2x100 bp) or NovaSeq (2x150 bp). For the original study's pipeline: MIGEC handled demultiplexing of reads and collapsing into UMI consensus sequences, while MiXCR performed V(D)J alignment. Vaccine-responding clonotypes were defined with edgeR using replicate PBMC samples, requiring FDR below 0.01 and a log2 fold change above 5 up to day 15. Bulk clonotypes were assigned CD4 or CD8 identity according to which sequenced CD4 or CD8 repertoire held them at higher abundance. Using fastp trimming at Q25 and MiXCR clonotype assembly, TCRdb reanalyzed the public sequencing data and kept in-frame beta chains. Every CDR3 protein is listed once, alongside the most common genes and DNA of its rows. V and J calls and clone size were set by TCRdb, not the authors. The table for this sample lists 300,000 or so distinct CDR3 sequences; around 6.8% of them were counted only once. The ten biggest clones cover 15% to 20% of the sample.

Interpreted using the paper, the treatment or condition label stands for: live attenuated yellow fever vaccine strain. At each blood-draw timepoint, two biological replicates of bulk PBMCs were obtained. PBMCs were isolated from peripheral blood using a standard Ficoll-Paque protocol. TriZol was used to extract RNA from bulk PBMCs, CD4 and CD8 fractions, and dextramer-positive and dextramer-negative fractions. The source is a man aged 18 to 35 who received the YFV17D yellow fever vaccine. The sequence links TRBV7-2 to TRBJ2-3, with 8 middle bases fitting TRBD2. Sample: PBMCs, taken about 41 days after the first yellow fever vaccination. The CDR3: CASSFPGGAGDTQYF. The DNA sequence follows: TGTGCCAGCAGCTTTCCCGGGGGGGCAGGAGATACGCAGTATTTT.